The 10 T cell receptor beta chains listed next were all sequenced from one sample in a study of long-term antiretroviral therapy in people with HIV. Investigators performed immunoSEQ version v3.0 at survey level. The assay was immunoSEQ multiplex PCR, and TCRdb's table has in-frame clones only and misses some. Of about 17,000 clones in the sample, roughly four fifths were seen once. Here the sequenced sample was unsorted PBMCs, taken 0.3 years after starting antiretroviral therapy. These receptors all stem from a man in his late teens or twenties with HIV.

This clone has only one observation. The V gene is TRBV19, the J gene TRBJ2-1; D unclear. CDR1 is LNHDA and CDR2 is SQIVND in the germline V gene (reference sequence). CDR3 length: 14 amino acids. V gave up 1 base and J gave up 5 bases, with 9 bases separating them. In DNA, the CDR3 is TGTGCCAGTAGTATAGTTGCAGGAAACAATGAGCAGTTCTTC. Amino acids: CASSIVAGNNEQFF.

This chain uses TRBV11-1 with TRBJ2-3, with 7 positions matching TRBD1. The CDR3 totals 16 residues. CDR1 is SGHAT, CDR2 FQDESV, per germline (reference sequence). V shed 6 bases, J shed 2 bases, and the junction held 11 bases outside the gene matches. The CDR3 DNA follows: TGTGCCAGCAGTCGCTCGGGACAGAAGTCCACAGATACGCAGTATTTT. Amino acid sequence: CASSRSGQKSTDTQYF.

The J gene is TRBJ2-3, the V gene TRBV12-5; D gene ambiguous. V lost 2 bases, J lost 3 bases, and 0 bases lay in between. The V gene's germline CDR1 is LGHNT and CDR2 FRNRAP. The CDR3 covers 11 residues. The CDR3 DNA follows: TGTGCTAGTGGTTTGACAGATACGCAGTATTTT. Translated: CASGLTDTQYF.

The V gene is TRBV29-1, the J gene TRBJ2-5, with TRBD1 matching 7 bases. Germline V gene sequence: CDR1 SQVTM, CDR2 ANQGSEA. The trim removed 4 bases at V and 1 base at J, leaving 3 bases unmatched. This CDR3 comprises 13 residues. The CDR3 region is CSVGRDSQETQYF. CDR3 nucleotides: TGCAGCGTTGGTAGGGACAGCCAAGAGACCCAGTACTTC.

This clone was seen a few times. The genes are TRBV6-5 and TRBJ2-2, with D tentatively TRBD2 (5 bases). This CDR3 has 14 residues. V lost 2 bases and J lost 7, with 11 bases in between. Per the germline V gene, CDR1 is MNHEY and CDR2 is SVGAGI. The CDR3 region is CASSYGPGFGELFF. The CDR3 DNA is TGTGCCAGCAGTTACGGCCCGGGATTCGGGGAGCTGTTTTTT.

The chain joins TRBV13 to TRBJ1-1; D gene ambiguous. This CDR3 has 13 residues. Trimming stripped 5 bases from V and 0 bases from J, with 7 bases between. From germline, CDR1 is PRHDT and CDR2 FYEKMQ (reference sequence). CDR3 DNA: TGTGCCAGCAGCGCTAGGGTGAACACTGAAGCTTTCTTT. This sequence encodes CASSARVNTEAFF.

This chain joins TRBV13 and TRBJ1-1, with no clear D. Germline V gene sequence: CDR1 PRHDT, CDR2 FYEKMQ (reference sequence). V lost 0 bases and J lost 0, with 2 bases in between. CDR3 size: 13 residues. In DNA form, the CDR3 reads TGTGCCAGCAGCTTAGGATTGAACACTGAAGCTTTCTTT. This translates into CASSLGLNTEAFF.

Written as DNA, the CDR3 is TGTGCCTGGATTCCTTCGGGCGGAGGATATACGCAGTATTTT. Amino acids: CAWIPSGGGYTQYF. This chain joins TRBV30 and TRBJ2-3, with D possibly TRBD2 on 5 matching bases. The V gene lost 4 bases and the J gene lost 7 bases, with 18 bases spanning the gap. There are 14 residues in the CDR3. Germline V gene sequence: CDR1 GTSNPN, CDR2 SVGIG (reference sequence).

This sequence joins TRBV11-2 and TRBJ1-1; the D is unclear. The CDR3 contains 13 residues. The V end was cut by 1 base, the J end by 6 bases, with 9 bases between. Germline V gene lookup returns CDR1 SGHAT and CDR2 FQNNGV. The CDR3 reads CASSLGLKAEAFF. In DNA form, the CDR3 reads TGTGCCAGCAGCTTAGGGCTGAAGGCTGAAGCTTTCTTT.

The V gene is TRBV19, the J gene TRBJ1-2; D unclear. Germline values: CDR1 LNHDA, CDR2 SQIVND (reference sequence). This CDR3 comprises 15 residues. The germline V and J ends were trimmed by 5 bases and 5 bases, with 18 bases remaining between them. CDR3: CASSPGEPKGYGYTF. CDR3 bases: TGTGCCAGTAGTCCTGGAGAACCAAAGGGTTATGGCTACACCTTC. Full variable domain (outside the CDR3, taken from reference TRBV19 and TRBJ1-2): DGGITQSPKYLFRKEGQNVTLSCEQNLNHDAMYWYRQDPGQGLRLIYYSQIVNDFQKGDIAEGYSVSREKKESFPLTVTSAQKNPTAFYLCASSPGEPKGYGYTFGSGTRLTVV.